This T cell receptor beta chain was recorded in a study of blood T cell repertoires in COVID-19. Assay: immunoSEQ multiplex PCR; the TCRdb copy retains only in-frame clones and omits some. The sample contains about 200,000 clones, about 82% of which appear only once. Germline V lookup: CDR1 MNHEY, CDR2 SVGEGT. CDR3 length: 11 residues. Trimming removed 2 bases at V and 6 bases at J, with 4 bases between. The receptor comes from a woman over 75 with acute or convalescent COVID-19. The sequencing sample was made of peripheral blood. J is TRBJ1-1 and V is TRBV6-2 or TRBV6-3; D is uncertain. The CDR3 sequence: CASSYAAEAFF. CDR3 nucleotide sequence: TGTGCCAGCAGTTACGCGGCTGAAGCTTTCTTT.